The 19 T cell receptor beta chains presented below share a single source sample, sequenced in a study of blood T cells in healthy people across ages. The second PCR ran about 6 to 11 cycles with a sample-barcoded 5' primer and J-beta primers. TCRdb independently ran MiXCR on the 5' RACE reads; one entry per CDR3 protein. The sample includes about 970,000 distinct CDR3 sequences, 45% to 60% of them seen just once. The sequencing input was blood. Every receptor here comes from a woman aged 55 to 70 in good health.

The chain carries TRBV7-2 and TRBJ1-2; possibly TRBD1 for D (5 bases). V lost 0 bases to trimming and J lost 4 bases, with 12 bases between them. In germline, CDR1 is SGHTA, CDR2 FQGNSA. The CDR3 runs 15 residues. The CDR3 region is CASSLARVGLYGYTF. The CDR3 nucleotides read TGTGCCAGCAGCTTAGCCAGGGTAGGGCTCTATGGCTACACCTTC.

The J gene is TRBJ2-5, the V gene TRBV29-1; D not resolved. Trimming cost V 4 bases and J 5 bases, with 17 bases left between them. Germline V CDR1 and CDR2: SQVTM, ANQGSEA. The length of the CDR3 is 14 residues. In DNA, the CDR3 is TGCAGCGTTGGGGATTTTTTGTTGGCGGAGACCCAGTACTTC. This codes for CSVGDFLLAETQYF.

The genes are TRBV29-1 and TRBJ1-1, with D tentatively TRBD1 (6 bases). From germline, CDR1 is SQVTM and CDR2 ANQGSEA. Trimming left V 6 bases short and J 0 bases short, with 11 bases between. The CDR3 loop spans 13 amino acids. CDR3 amino acids: CSVLGGVNTEAFF. The CDR3, as DNA: TGCAGCGTGCTAGGGGGGGTGAACACTGAAGCTTTCTTT.

In this sample, this clonotype turned up a few times. This chain links TRBV7-2 with TRBJ1-2; 8 bases are a match to TRBD1. Per germline, CDR1 SGHTA and CDR2 FQGNSA. The CDR3 is 14 residues long. The J segment lost 8 bases and the V segment lost 1 base, leaving 6 bases of the junction unmatched. For the CDR3, the DNA is TGTGCCAGCAGCTTAGGCGGACAGGGAAACGGCTACACCTTC. Amino acid sequence: CASSLGGQGNGYTF.

In its sample, this clonotype was seen a few times. This rearrangement joins TRBV7-6 to TRBJ2-7, with TRBD1 matching 8 bases. The germline gives CDR1 SGHVS, CDR2 FNYEAQ. The CDR3 has 15 residues. With 1 base clipped from V and 4 bases from J, the junction kept 6 bases outside the gene matches. Here the CDR3 reads CASSLGTGNWYEQYF. As DNA, the CDR3 is TGTGCCAGCAGCTTAGGGACAGGGAATTGGTACGAGCAGTACTTC.

The rearrangement links TRBV19 to TRBJ2-3, with unresolved D. The CDR3 contains 15 residues. Germline lookup yields CDR1 LNHDA and CDR2 SQIVND (reference sequence). Trimming left V 3 bases short and J 2 bases short, with 12 bases between. CDR3 protein: CASSIPTRATDTQYF. CDR3 sequence (DNA): TGTGCCAGTAGTATCCCTACCCGGGCCACAGATACGCAGTATTTT.

This clonotype showed up just a few times. The V call is TRBV12-5, the J call TRBJ2-5; D may be TRBD2 (6 bases). CDR3 size: 13 residues. The V gene lost 7 bases and the J gene lost 1 base, with 10 bases spanning the gap. Germline V gives CDR1 LGHNT, CDR2 FRNRAP. CDR3 DNA: TGTGCTAGTGCCCCGGGAGTCCAAGAGACCCAGTACTTC. Amino acid sequence: CASAPGVQETQYF.

In its sample, this clonotype was seen a few times. The rearrangement links TRBV20-1 to TRBJ2-3, with 7 bases fitting TRBD2. After removal of 3 bases from V and 7 bases from J, the junction contained 16 bases not matched to a gene. CDR3 length equals 16 residues. CDR1 is DFQATT, CDR2 SNEGSKA, per germline (reference sequence). The CDR3 region is CSARRAGAQMGNTQYF. The CDR3 DNA reads as TGCAGTGCTAGGAGGGCGGGAGCTCAAATGGGGAATACGCAGTATTTT.

This clonotype was observed at least ten times. V is TRBV3-1 and J is TRBJ2-7, with D possibly called TRBD1 or TRBD2 (6 bases each). V lost 2 bases to trimming and J lost 4 bases, with 12 bases between them. The CDR3 runs to 14 residues. Germline CDR1 is LGHDT and CDR2 is YNNKEL (reference sequence). The CDR3, as DNA: TGTGCCAGCAGCCAATTAGGGGGGTCTTACGAGCAGTACTTC. Its translation is CASSQLGGSYEQYF.

This chain links TRBV7-2 with TRBJ1-1; D uncertain. V shed 5 bases and J shed 4 bases, with 8 bases lying between them. This CDR3 has 12 amino acids. CDR1 and CDR2 (germline): SGHTA, FQGNSA. CDR3 nucleotides: TGTGCCAGCAGCGCTGACTTCACTGAAGCTTTCTTT. It encodes CASSADFTEAFF.

This rearrangement joins TRBV12-3 or TRBV12-4 to TRBJ2-3; 7 bases align to TRBD1. Trimming at V came to 4 bases and at J to 2 bases, leaving 6 bases not matched to a gene. The CDR3 has 15 amino acids. The CDR3: CASSSQGQLTDTQYF. The CDR3 DNA follows: TGTGCCAGCAGTTCCCAGGGACAGCTCACAGATACGCAGTATTTT.

The chain joins TRBV7-6 to TRBJ2-7; D unclear. Per the germline V gene, CDR1 is SGHVS and CDR2 is FNYEAQ. Trimming pared 1 base from V and 7 bases from J, leaving 17 bases between. The CDR3 is 15 residues long. The CDR3 DNA reads TGTGCCAGCAGCTTAGTCCCAGCTCCCGCGTCAGAGCAGTACTTC. Its translation is CASSLVPAPASEQYF.

The rearrangement joins TRBV12-3 or TRBV12-4 to TRBJ2-3; D gene unclear. V lost 2 bases to trimming and J lost 5 bases, with 14 bases between them. CDR3 size: 15 residues. CDR3 region: CASSLSSGPRDTQYF. As DNA, the CDR3 is TGTGCCAGCAGTTTAAGCTCGGGCCCACGAGATACGCAGTATTTT.

There are many counts of this clonotype. The chain carries TRBV7-9 and TRBJ2-7, with TRBD2 identical over 11 bases. V shed 6 bases and J 3 bases; nucleotides not matched to a gene: 4. Germline CDR1 SEHNR, CDR2 FQNEAQ (reference sequence). This CDR3 contains 14 residues. The CDR3 DNA is TGTGCCAGCAGTGAAGGACTAGCGGGCTACGAGCAGTACTTC. Amino acid sequence: CASSEGLAGYEQYF. Drawing the rest from reference TRBV7-9 and TRBJ2-7, the complete variable domain is DTGVSQNPRHKITKRGQNVTFRCDPISEHNRLYWYRQTLGQGPEFLTYFQNEAQLEKSRLLSDRFSAERPKGSFSTLEIQRTEQGDSAMYLCASSEGLAGYEQYFGPGTRLTVT.

This clonotype was counted between two and nine times. This rearrangement joins TRBV4-1 to TRBJ2-4; 9 bases align to TRBD1. Germline V lookup: CDR1 MGHRA, CDR2 YSYEKL. V shed 1 base and J 6 bases; nucleotides not matched to a gene: 4. CDR3 size: 15 residues. The CDR3 region is CASSQAGQGLNIQYF. CDR3 sequence (DNA): TGCGCCAGCAGCCAAGCGGGACAGGGCTTAAACATTCAGTACTTC.

The chain couples TRBV9 to TRBJ2-1; tentative D call: TRBD2 (5 bases). CDR1 is SGDLS and CDR2 is YYNGEE in the germline V gene. V dropped 0 bases and J dropped 5 bases, with 15 bases sitting between them. This CDR3 has 16 amino acids. The CDR3, as DNA: TGTGCCAGCAGCGTAGCGTTAGCGCGGCTTGACAATGAGCAGTTCTTC. It specifies CASSVALARLDNEQFF.

The gene calls are TRBV28 and TRBJ1-2; 9 bases agree with TRBD1. The trim removed 4 bases at V and 5 bases at J, leaving 8 bases unmatched. The germline CDR1 and CDR2 sequences are MDHEN and SYDVKM. The CDR3 covers 15 residues. In DNA form, the CDR3 reads TGTGCCAGCAGTTCACCGGGACAGGGAAGATATGGCTACACCTTC. It specifies CASSSPGQGRYGYTF.

This chain joins TRBV3-1 and TRBJ2-1; D is uncertain. Germline CDR1 LGHDT, CDR2 YNNKEL (reference sequence). The ends were cut back, 6 bases at V and 7 bases at J, with 10 bases in the middle. This CDR3 has 12 residues. The chain's CDR3 is CASSHTVNEQFF. The CDR3 DNA follows: TGTGCCAGCAGTCATACTGTAAATGAGCAGTTCTTC.

This clonotype was seen a handful of times. CDR3 bases: TGTGCCAGCAGCTCAAGCGGGGTCGGTGAGAATGAGCAGTTCTTC. Translated: CASSSSGVGENEQFF. The chain carries TRBV13 and TRBJ2-1, with 7 bases lining up with TRBD2. V shed 4 bases and J 7 bases; nucleotides not matched to a gene: 10. The germline V gene encodes CDR1 PRHDT and CDR2 FYEKMQ (reference sequence). The CDR3 runs 15 residues.